A single sample gave rise to the 18 T cell receptor beta chains below, sequenced in a study of beta chain features in type 1 diabetes. Expressed TCRB transcripts were sequenced because the isolated RNA had all been reverse transcribed beforehand. Here immunoSEQ multiplex PCR was the method, and the copy in TCRdb shows in-frame clones only, minus some. Of 350,000 to 400,000 clones listed, over 13% are singletons. Sequencing was carried out using naive CD4+ T cells from blood. These receptors were taken from a woman aged 18-29 years in good health.

V gene TRBV9 combines with J gene TRBJ2-1, with 10 bases aligning to TRBD2. The CDR3 spans 15 residues. The V gene's germline CDR1 is SGDLS and CDR2 YYNGEE. J gave up 3 bases and V 3 bases, and 3 bases lay outside the gene matches. The CDR3 spells CASSAGLASYNEQFF. DNA for the CDR3: TGTGCCAGCAGCGCGGGACTAGCGAGCTACAATGAGCAGTTCTTC.

This rearrangement joins TRBV11-1 to TRBJ2-7, with D tentatively TRBD1 (6 bases). The CDR3 contains 14 residues. V was trimmed by 4 bases and J by 3 bases, leaving 13 bases between them. Germline lookup yields CDR1 SGHAT and CDR2 FQDESV (reference sequence). The CDR3 loop is CASSSTTGFYEQYF. The CDR3 DNA sequence: TGTGCCAGCAGCTCAACAACAGGGTTCTACGAGCAGTACTTC. The variable domain in full, with the rest retrieved from reference TRBV11-1 and TRBJ2-7, is EAEVAQSPRYKITEKSQAVAFWCDPISGHATLYWYRQILGQGPELLVQFQDESVVDDSQLPKDRFSAERLKGVDSTLKIQPAELGDSAMYLCASSSTTGFYEQYFGPGTRLTVT.

This clone was recorded a few times. DNA of the CDR3: TGTGCCAGCAGCTTAGTTTCGGACAATGAGCAGTTCTTC. This codes for CASSLVSDNEQFF. The chain has TRBV7-6 and TRBJ2-1; no clear D. CDR3 length: 13 residues. Germline V gives CDR1 SGHVS, CDR2 FNYEAQ. The V end was cut by 1 base, the J end by 5 bases, with 6 bases between.

In this sample, this clone turned up a few times. This chain links TRBV18 with TRBJ2-7, with 7 bases that match TRBD1. Trimming removed 3 bases from V and 3 bases from J; junction bases left unmatched: 11. The CDR3 totals 16 residues. The germline V gene encodes CDR1 KGHSH and CDR2 LQKENI. The CDR3 is CASSPPLVQGVYEQYF. Here the CDR3 DNA reads TGTGCCAGCTCACCCCCTTTAGTGCAGGGGGTCTACGAGCAGTACTTC.

The chain is built from TRBV2 and TRBJ2-7, with TRBD1 matching over 12 bases. The germline gives CDR1 SNHLY, CDR2 FYNNEI. The junction had 6 bases not matched to a gene; V was cut back by 2 bases and J by 7 bases. The CDR3 loop spans 15 amino acids. CDR3 loop: CASSESGTGGLEQYF. The DNA for the CDR3 is TGTGCCAGCAGTGAATCAGGGACAGGGGGCTTGGAGCAGTACTTC.

The chain joins TRBV2 to TRBJ2-5, with TRBD2 identical over 7 bases. Germline V CDR1 and CDR2: SNHLY, FYNNEI. This CDR3 spans 13 amino acids. The junction had 4 bases not matched to a gene; V was cut back by 4 bases and J by 5 bases. CDR3 nucleotides: TGTGCCAGCAGTGCACCGGGAGGCGAGACCCAGTACTTC. Its protein is CASSAPGGETQYF.

V and J are TRBV15 and TRBJ2-7; 8 bases are shared with TRBD2. CDR1 is LNHNV, CDR2 YYDKDF, per germline (reference sequence). The CDR3 spans 16 residues. V was clipped by 0 bases and J by 0 bases; unmatched bases: 4. CDR3 protein: CATSRDGSGSSYEQYF. CDR3 bases: TGTGCCACCAGCAGAGATGGAAGCGGGAGCTCCTACGAGCAGTACTTC.

The chain has TRBV19 and TRBJ2-3, with 10 positions matching TRBD2. This CDR3 is 15 amino acids long. The J segment lost 6 bases and the V segment lost 7 bases, leaving 10 bases of the junction unmatched. The germline CDR1 and CDR2 sequences are LNHDA and SQIVND (reference sequence). Written as DNA, the CDR3 is TGTGCCAGTACCCCTCTAGCGGGAGATCGCGATACGCAGTATTTT. Translating it yields CASTPLAGDRDTQYF.

This clone turned up a few times. The chain links TRBV5-4 to TRBJ2-1; 10 nucleotides agree with TRBD1. The CDR3 has 15 amino acids. Germline V gene lookup returns CDR1 SGHNT and CDR2 YYREEE (reference sequence). V gave up 4 bases and J gave up 7 bases; unmatched junction bases: 8. The CDR3 DNA sequence: TGTGCCAGCAGCACGCCCGGGACAGGGGTGAATGAGCAGTTCTTC. Residues: CASSTPGTGVNEQFF.

J is TRBJ2-3 and V is TRBV5-4; D gene uncertain. The germline CDR1 and CDR2 sequences are SGHNT and YYREEE (reference sequence). Trimming removed 4 bases at V and 3 bases at J, with 3 bases between. The CDR3 has 11 amino acids. CDR3 coding DNA: TGTGCCAGCAGCGAGACAGATACGCAGTATTTT. This sequence encodes CASSETDTQYF.

As regards this clone: The identical CDR3 is also encoded by other nucleotide sequences in the sample. The rearrangement joins TRBV5-1 to TRBJ1-2, with D possibly being TRBD1 (5 bases). V was pared by 2 bases and J by 2 bases, with 7 bases between. Germline V gene lookup returns CDR1 SGHRS and CDR2 YFSETQ. This CDR3 spans 13 amino acids. The CDR3 sequence: CASSLGENYGYTF. CDR3 sequence (DNA): TGCGCCAGCAGCTTAGGGGAAAACTATGGCTACACCTTC.

CDR3 sequence: CILPQGNEQFF. DNA of the CDR3: TGCATCCTTCCCCAGGGGAATGAGCAGTTCTTC. The chain combines TRBV20-1 with TRBJ2-1; D perhaps matches TRBD1 (6 bases). Germline lookup yields CDR1 DFQATT and CDR2 SNEGSKA (reference sequence). The CDR3 runs to 11 residues.

This chain joins TRBV15 and TRBJ1-2, with 9 bases matching TRBD1. There are 20 residues in the CDR3. The germline gives CDR1 LNHNV, CDR2 YYDKDF (reference sequence). Germline trimming cut 1 base from V and 3 bases from J; bases unmatched to any gene: 18. The CDR3, as DNA: TGTGCCACCAGCAGAGTTGGCCGGGACAGGGATGTCGTCGGGTACTATGGCTACACCTTC. Its protein is CATSRVGRDRDVVGYYGYTF.

This clone appeared a few times. The genes are TRBV7-9 and TRBJ2-6, with D perhaps matching TRBD2 (5 bases). Germline-derived CDR1 and CDR2 are SEHNR and FQNEAQ (reference sequence). This CDR3 is 15 amino acids long. V was cut by 5 bases and J by 3 bases, with 11 bases left in between. CDR3 sequence reads: CASSLEVGGANVLTF. CDR3 coding DNA: TGTGCCAGCAGCCTGGAGGTGGGTGGGGCCAACGTCCTGACTTTC.

The J gene is TRBJ2-5, the V gene TRBV28; no firm D call. The CDR3 extends over 13 amino acids. Trimming took 7 bases from V and 1 from J, leaving 10 bases between them. Looked up from germline, CDR1 is MDHEN and CDR2 is SYDVKM. CDR3 loop: CASTSGGQETQYF. CDR3 coding DNA: TGTGCCAGCACCTCCGGCGGCCAAGAGACCCAGTACTTC.

The V call is TRBV7-2, the J call TRBJ2-5, with 11 bases that match TRBD2. V was clipped by 0 bases and J by 5 bases; unmatched bases: 5. Germline-derived CDR1 and CDR2 are SGHTA and FQGNSA. CDR3 length: 16 residues. CDR3 amino acids: CASSLATSGAGETQYF. The DNA of the CDR3 is TGTGCCAGCAGCTTAGCGACTAGCGGGGCGGGGGAGACCCAGTACTTC.

The V gene is TRBV5-1, the J gene TRBJ1-2; perhaps TRBD1 as D (5 bases). Germline-derived CDR1 and CDR2 are SGHRS and YFSETQ. The CDR3 length is 13 residues. Deletions cut 5 bases from V and 6 bases from J, with 14 bases between. In DNA form, the CDR3 reads TGCGCCAGCAGGCAGGGAAGTTTTGATGGCTACACCTTC. Residues: CASRQGSFDGYTF.

The chain has TRBV5-6 and TRBJ2-1, with D perhaps TRBD1 (5 bases). The CDR3 consists of 11 residues. Per the germline V gene, CDR1 is SGHDT and CDR2 is YYEEEE. Trimming took 4 bases from V and 9 from J, leaving 8 bases between them. The CDR3 loop reads CASSEDIEQFF. CDR3 bases: TGTGCCAGCAGCGAGGACATTGAGCAGTTCTTC.